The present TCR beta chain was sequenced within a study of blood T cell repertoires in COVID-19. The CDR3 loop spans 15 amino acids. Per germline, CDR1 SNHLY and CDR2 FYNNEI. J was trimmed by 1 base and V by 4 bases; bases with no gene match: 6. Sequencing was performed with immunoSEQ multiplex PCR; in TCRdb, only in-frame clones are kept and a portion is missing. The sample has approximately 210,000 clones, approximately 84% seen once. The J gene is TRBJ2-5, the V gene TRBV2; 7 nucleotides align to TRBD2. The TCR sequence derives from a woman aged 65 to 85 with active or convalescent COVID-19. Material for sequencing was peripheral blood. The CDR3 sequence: CASSVQGGPQETQYF. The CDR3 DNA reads TGTGCCAGCAGTGTTCAGGGAGGGCCCCAAGAGACCCAGTACTTC.